The 26 T cell receptor beta chains below all came from one sample that was sequenced in a study of response to subunit inactivated influenza vaccine. Via MiXCR, TCRdb re-called the RT-PCR reads, giving one row per CDR3 protein. Of 150,000 to 200,000 distinct CDR3 sequences detected, about 12% appear once; the ten largest clones hold roughly 29%. These data were also reused for a study on T cells expressing NK-cell markers. From that report: Researchers built TCR beta cDNA using 5'RACE template switching with UMIs.

The input for sequencing was CD8+ T cells sorted from PBMCs, taken 11 to 12 days after vaccination. The receptor source for this set is a man aged 50 to 60 who received an inactivated influenza vaccine.

This clonotype was observed many times. J is TRBJ2-5 and V is TRBV27, with unresolved D. The germline gives CDR1 MNHEY, CDR2 SMNVEV (reference sequence). Trimming took 1 base from V and 0 from J, leaving 12 bases between them. This CDR3 region has 16 residues. In DNA form, the CDR3 reads TGTGCCAGCAGTTTATTAGGTGACTCGAACCAAGAGACCCAGTACTTC. It encodes CASSLLGDSNQETQYF.

This clonotype showed up just a few times. The chain is built from TRBV30 and TRBJ1-2; no reliable D call. The V gene lost 4 bases and the J gene lost 2 bases, with 14 bases spanning the gap. Germline V gene sequence: CDR1 GTSNPN, CDR2 SVGIG (reference sequence). The CDR3 consists of 14 residues. This chain's CDR3 is CAWTPGGRNYGYTF. CDR3 nucleotides: TGTGCCTGGACCCCGGGCGGTAGAAACTATGGCTACACCTTC.

This clonotype has just a few counts. The chain joins TRBV9 to TRBJ2-7, with a possible D match to TRBD1 (5 bases). Trimming took 0 bases from V and 5 from J, leaving 12 bases between them. The CDR3 runs to 14 residues. Per germline, CDR1 SGDLS and CDR2 YYNGEE. The CDR3, as DNA: TGTGCCAGCAGCGTAGGGCTAGAAGGGGACGAGCAGTACTTC. Its translation is CASSVGLEGDEQYF.

This clonotype was counted only a few times. The rearrangement links TRBV6-2 or TRBV6-3 to TRBJ2-3, with D possibly being TRBD2 (5 bases). Looked up from germline, CDR1 is MNHEY and CDR2 is SVGEGT. The CDR3 extends over 14 amino acids. V lost 0 bases, J lost 5 bases, and 9 bases lay in between. The CDR3 here is CASSYSIEGDTQYF. CDR3 sequence (DNA): TGTGCCAGCAGTTACTCCATAGAGGGAGATACGCAGTATTTT.

This chain links TRBV13 with TRBJ1-1; D uncertain. Germline CDR1 PRHDT, CDR2 FYEKMQ (reference sequence). The CDR3 is 14 amino acids. The V gene lost 5 bases and the J gene lost 8 bases, with 18 bases spanning the gap. The DNA for the CDR3 is TGTGCCAGCAGCCCCTGGTCTTCGGGGAGAGAAGCTTTCTTT. Its protein is CASSPWSSGREAFF. The full variable domain, rest sourced from reference TRBV13 and TRBJ1-1, is AAGVIQSPRHLIKEKRETATLKCYPIPRHDTVYWYQQGPGQDPQFLISFYEKMQSDKGSIPDRFSAQQFSDYHSELNMSSLELGDSALYFCASSPWSSGREAFFGQGTRLTVV.

This clonotype was picked up many times. V is TRBV27 and J is TRBJ2-3; 12 nucleotides line up with TRBD2. Germline V lookup: CDR1 MNHEY, CDR2 SMNVEV (reference sequence). The junction had 9 bases not matched to a gene; V was cut back by 6 bases and J by 5 bases. This CDR3 has 16 amino acids. CDR3 bases: TGTGCCAGCAGGCCTCTAGCGGGGGGGCAAAGAGATACGCAGTATTTT. Translation: CASRPLAGGQRDTQYF.

The chain links TRBV6-5 to TRBJ2-1; 11 positions match TRBD2. CDR3 size: 17 residues. In germline, CDR1 is MNHEY, CDR2 SVGAGI. V shed 7 bases and J 1 base; nucleotides not matched to a gene: 9. The CDR3 region is CASIGLAGGQSYNEQFF. CDR3 nucleotide sequence: TGTGCCAGCATTGGCCTAGCGGGGGGCCAATCCTACAATGAGCAGTTCTTC.

The chain combines TRBV3-1 with TRBJ2-1, with TRBD2 identical over 9 bases. CDR3 size: 16 residues. The V gene end was trimmed by 1 base and the J gene end by 3 bases; junction bases not matched to a gene: 4. Per germline, CDR1 LGHDT and CDR2 YNNKEL (reference sequence). This chain's CDR3 is CASSQVVSGGYNEQFF. DNA of the CDR3: TGTGCCAGCAGCCAAGTAGTTAGCGGGGGCTACAATGAGCAGTTCTTC.

This clonotype occurred many times. This chain uses TRBV12-3 or TRBV12-4 with TRBJ2-3, with TRBD1 as a possible D gene (5 bases). The CDR3 has 15 amino acids. The V gene lost 6 bases and the J gene lost 3 bases, with 16 bases spanning the gap. In DNA form, the CDR3 reads TGTGCCAGCAGCCGCAGGGCCGGAAGGACAGATACGCAGTATTTT. Translating it yields CASSRRAGRTDTQYF.

The chain uses TRBV7-9 and TRBJ2-2; no clear D. Germline V CDR1 and CDR2: SEHNR, FQNEAQ (reference sequence). This CDR3 region has 14 residues. The ends were cut back, 7 bases at V and 4 bases at J, with 13 bases in the middle. CDR3 region: CASTTPLSTGELFF. The CDR3 nucleotides are TGTGCCAGCACAACCCCGCTGTCCACCGGGGAGCTGTTTTTT.

The rearrangement links TRBV11-2 to TRBJ2-3, with 12 nucleotides matching TRBD2. J was trimmed by 3 bases and V by 5 bases; bases with no gene match: 12. The CDR3 is 18 residues long. Germline V gene data show CDR1 as SGHAT and CDR2 as FQNNGV. For the CDR3, the DNA is TGTGCCAGCAGCACATTACTAGCGGGAGGCCTGGGGACAGATACGCAGTATTTT. Its protein is CASSTLLAGGLGTDTQYF.

This clonotype is a singleton in its sample. The chain recombines TRBV24-1 with TRBJ2-2; TRBD1 matches 11 bases. V was pared by 7 bases and J by 3 bases, with 3 bases of the junction left unmatched. Looked up from germline, CDR1 is KGHDR and CDR2 is SFDVKD. The CDR3 has 15 residues. CDR3 nucleotides: TGTGCCACCAGGGGGGACAGGGGGGACACCGGGGAGCTGTTTTTT. It specifies CATRGDRGDTGELFF.

This sequence joins TRBV7-9 and TRBJ2-7, with 8 bases fitting TRBD2. Germline lookup yields CDR1 SEHNR and CDR2 FQNEAQ (reference sequence). This CDR3 is built from 15 residues. V trimming: 5 bases; J trimming: 5 bases; junction bases outside the gene matches: 11. CDR3 coding DNA: TGTGCCAGCAGCCCAAACAGCGGGAGTACCCACGAGCAGTACTTC. Translation: CASSPNSGSTHEQYF.

This clonotype has a count of ten or more. The chain recombines TRBV6-6 with TRBJ1-2; D is undetermined. Trimming removed 0 bases at V and 13 bases at J, with 12 bases between. The CDR3 consists of 12 residues. Germline V gene sequence: CDR1 MNHNY, CDR2 SVGAGI (reference sequence). The CDR3 spells CASSYSFGYFTF. The CDR3, as DNA: TGTGCCAGCAGTTACTCGTTTGGCTACTTCACCTTC.

This rearrangement joins TRBV9 to TRBJ2-1; a weak D match, TRBD2 (6 bases). The CDR3 totals 14 residues. CDR1 is SGDLS, CDR2 YYNGEE, per germline. The V and J ends lost 3 bases and 2 bases respectively, with 9 bases between them. The CDR3 loop reads CASSASGAYNEQFF. CDR3 in DNA: TGTGCCAGCAGCGCATCGGGGGCCTACAATGAGCAGTTCTTC.

This clonotype occurred a few times. This chain links TRBV5-4 with TRBJ2-3; 13 nucleotides agree with TRBD2. CDR1 and CDR2 (germline): SGHNT, YYREEE (reference sequence). With 2 bases clipped from V and 5 bases from J, the junction kept 5 bases outside the gene matches. CDR3 length equals 16 residues. CDR3 protein: CASSFTSGGARDTQYF. The CDR3 DNA sequence: TGTGCCAGCAGCTTTACTAGCGGGGGGGCCAGAGATACGCAGTATTTT.

This clonotype has only a few counts. The chain combines TRBV6-2 or TRBV6-3 with TRBJ2-5; 8 nucleotides match TRBD1. Trimming at V came to 2 bases and at J to 5 bases, leaving 4 bases not matched to a gene. The CDR3 is 14 amino acids. Per the germline V gene, CDR1 is MNHEY and CDR2 is SVGEGT. CDR3 loop: CASSYRTGRETQYF. In nucleotides, the CDR3 is TGTGCCAGCAGTTACCGGACAGGGCGGGAGACCCAGTACTTC.

This clonotype was seen a handful of times. V gene TRBV3-1 combines with J gene TRBJ1-5; D gene unclear. Trimming stripped 2 bases from V and 10 bases from J, with 15 bases between. Germline CDR1 and CDR2: LGHDT and YNNKEL (reference sequence). This CDR3 has 14 residues. The CDR3 nucleotides read TGTGCCAGCAGCCAATGGGGAATGGTCCAACCCCAGCATTTT. Translating gives CASSQWGMVQPQHF.

The chain has TRBV5-1 and TRBJ1-1; D not resolved. This CDR3 comprises 15 residues. V lost 1 base and J 4 bases, leaving 14 bases between the germline ends. The germline V gene encodes CDR1 SGHRS and CDR2 YFSETQ. In nucleotides, the CDR3 is TGCGCCAGCAGCTTGCACGACTCCCGGGGCACTGAAGCTTTCTTT. Its translation is CASSLHDSRGTEAFF.

In its sample, this clonotype was seen many times. The chain couples TRBV3-1 to TRBJ2-1; 11 bases fit TRBD2. Germline V CDR1 and CDR2: LGHDT, YNNKEL (reference sequence). The CDR3 extends over 15 amino acids. The V segment lost 4 bases and the J segment 8 bases; nucleotides outside the gene matches: 7. The CDR3 coding sequence is TGTGCCAGCAGCCTAACTAGCGGGAGTTTTGATGAGCAGTTCTTC. Its protein is CASSLTSGSFDEQFF.

This clonotype was seen more than once but under ten times. The chain recombines TRBV28 with TRBJ2-3, with D possibly matching TRBD1 (7 bases). With 5 bases removed from V and 3 bases from J, the gap between germline ends came to 21 bases. The CDR3 has 17 residues. Germline CDR1 is MDHEN and CDR2 is SYDVKM. CDR3 in amino acids: CASSRRTTGRRTDTQYF. CDR3 DNA sequence: TGTGCCAGCAGTCGTCGGACGACAGGGAGGCGGACAGATACGCAGTATTTT.

This clonotype was counted many times. The CDR3 nucleotides are TGTGCCAGCAGCCACGGACAGGGAGGTCAGCCCCAGCATTTT. This encodes CASSHGQGGQPQHF. The J gene is TRBJ1-5, the V gene TRBV27; 8 nucleotides align to TRBD1. Germline assignment: CDR1 MNHEY and CDR2 SMNVEV (reference sequence). Unmatched junction bases numbered 7, after V lost 6 bases and J lost 6 bases. The CDR3 is 14 amino acids.

The V and J genes are TRBV4-3 and TRBJ2-7; possibly TRBD1 for D (5 bases). Germline V lookup: CDR1 LGHNA, CDR2 YSLEER. CDR3 length equals 15 residues. Trimming stripped 0 bases from V and 1 base from J, with 10 bases between. CDR3 sequence reads: CASSQEKQVSYEQYF. The DNA for the CDR3 is TGCGCCAGCAGCCAAGAAAAACAGGTATCCTACGAGCAGTACTTC.

In its sample, this clonotype is medium-sized. V and J are TRBV5-1 and TRBJ2-3, with 7 bases fitting TRBD2. V shed 4 bases, J shed 4 bases, and the junction held 12 bases outside the gene matches. This CDR3 is built from 16 residues. The germline gives CDR1 SGHRS, CDR2 YFSETQ. CDR3 sequence: CASSPVGGRSADTQYF. The DNA of the CDR3 is TGCGCCAGCAGCCCGGTTGGCGGGAGAAGTGCAGATACGCAGTATTTT.

This clonotype was seen more than once but under ten times. The chain is built from TRBV6-1 and TRBJ2-3; 7 positions match TRBD2. In germline, CDR1 is MNHNS, CDR2 SASEGT. This CDR3 region has 16 residues. The trim removed 6 bases at V and 3 bases at J, leaving 12 bases unmatched. CDR3 sequence reads: CASSRTSGRKTDTQYF. CDR3 coding DNA: TGTGCCAGCAGCAGGACTAGTGGGAGGAAAACAGATACGCAGTATTTT.

Comments on this clonotype: A junction end diverges from the germline sequence, so it may reflect a read error. The chain recombines TRBV7-1 with TRBJ2-1, with TRBD2 matching over 12 bases. TRBV7-1 is reported as an ORF; its role is uncertain. The CDR3 runs 16 residues. The CDR3 nucleotides read TGTGCCAGGAGCTCTGGGCTAGCGGGAGGGTGGGGTGAGCAGTTCTTC. This codes for CARSSGLAGGWGEQFF.